The 7 T cell receptor beta chains in this list originate from one sample, sequenced in a study of T cell responses to AZD1222 COVID-19 vaccine. The table came from immunoSEQ multiplex PCR; TCRdb's copy has only in-frame clones and leaves some out. The repertoire consists of around 150,000 clones, with approximately 94% occurring once and the leading ten covering approximately 0.6%. The starting material was peripheral blood, obtained on day 0 of AZD1222 vaccination. Receptors were obtained from an adult in good health.

CDR3 coding DNA: TGTGCCAGCAGCCGAGATTATTCACCCCTCCACTTT. Its translation is CASSRDYSPLHF. The V call is TRBV5-4, the J call TRBJ1-6; D gene ambiguous. The CDR3 has 12 amino acids. V was pared by 4 bases and J by 8 bases, with 7 bases between. In germline, CDR1 is SGHNT, CDR2 YYREEE (reference sequence).

The chain links TRBV18 to TRBJ1-1; TRBD1 agrees at 9 bases. Trimming cost V 4 bases and J 11 bases; bases outside gene matches: 5. Germline CDR1 reads KGHSH; CDR2 reads LQKENI. The CDR3 runs 12 residues. The CDR3 loop is CASSQQGAGAFF. The CDR3 nucleotides read TGTGCCAGCTCACAACAGGGGGCGGGCGCTTTCTTT.

CDR3 sequence (DNA): TGTGCCAGCAGCCTGACCAGCGGAGCTGAAGCTTTCTTT. Protein: CASSLTSGAEAFF. The V and J genes are TRBV27 and TRBJ1-1; D ambiguous. CDR1 and CDR2 (germline): MNHEY, SMNVEV (reference sequence). The CDR3 is 13 residues long. The V and J ends lost 6 bases and 6 bases respectively, with 14 bases between them.

Only one count was recorded for this clone. V and J are TRBV5-4 and TRBJ2-2; D perhaps matches TRBD1 (6 bases). The germline gives CDR1 SGHNT, CDR2 YYREEE (reference sequence). The V end was cut by 3 bases, the J end by 2 bases, with 11 bases between. The CDR3 covers 15 residues. The DNA of the CDR3 is TGTGCCAGCAGCTCCGGACAGTCTAACACCGGGGAGCTGTTTTTT. As protein: CASSSGQSNTGELFF.

V gene TRBV6-5 combines with J gene TRBJ1-2; D perhaps matches TRBD1 (6 bases). Trimming took 2 bases from V and 6 from J, leaving 10 bases between them. CDR1 is MNHEY, CDR2 SVGAGI, per germline. The CDR3 runs 13 residues. CDR3 DNA sequence: TGTGCCAGCAGTTACGGGGGCGGCGATGGCTACACCTTC. This gives the protein CASSYGGGDGYTF.

The gene calls are TRBV6-2 or TRBV6-3 and TRBJ1-2, with 11 nucleotides matching TRBD1. Trimming cost V 6 bases and J 2 bases; bases outside gene matches: 17. The CDR3 loop spans 19 amino acids. In germline, CDR1 is MNHEY, CDR2 SVGEGT. CDR3 loop: CASSLPPSGTGGRNYGYTF. The DNA of the CDR3 is TGTGCCAGCAGCCTCCCCCCTTCCGGGACAGGGGGAAGGAACTATGGCTACACCTTC.

This chain links TRBV19 with TRBJ2-1; 7 bases line up with TRBD2. The CDR3 spans 15 residues. The V segment lost 5 bases and the J segment 2 bases; nucleotides outside the gene matches: 6. Germline assignment: CDR1 LNHDA and CDR2 SQIVND (reference sequence). CDR3 protein: CASSSGTTAYNEQFF. The CDR3 nucleotides read TGTGCCAGTAGTTCCGGGACTACCGCCTACAATGAGCAGTTCTTC.